This T cell receptor beta chain is drawn from a study of vaccination and CD4 T cells after COVID-19. Overall study: A median of around 70 days (range 14 to 241) separated dose two from the taking of post-vaccine samples. Specimens were obtained from three convalescent patients at day 14 and at days 161 to 241 post-vaccination.

About this clonotype itself: Antigen: not known.

The V gene's germline CDR1 is MNHEY and CDR2 SVGAGI. The ends were cut back, 2 bases at V and 0 bases at J, with 4 bases in the middle. The CDR3 totals 13 residues. With the Oncomine TCR Beta short-read assay, DNA from cultured CD4+ T cells was sequenced. Each CDR3 protein gets one entry after TCRdb re-called the PCR reads with MiXCR. The top ten hold about 32% of the sample, which has about 20,000 distinct CDR3 sequences, around two fifths seen once. Documented time point: late sampling 161 to 241 days after vaccination in three convalescent patients. Treatment reported: approximately nine-day PBMC culture with coronavirus spike peptide pools or control peptides (ViraFEST assay). Peptide pool stimulation in ViraFEST expanded antigen-specific T cells, whose TCRs were then sequenced. About 1.9 million PBMCs went into each well for culture with approximately 9.4 IU/ml IL-2 and 10 ug/ml peptide pools.

Sequences were derived from CD4+ T cells from blood, cultured in vitro, sampled about 7 months after SARS-CoV-2 vaccination. This TCR derives from a human donor who had recovered from COVID-19. V is TRBV6-5 and J is TRBJ1-2; unclear D gene. The DNA of the CDR3 is TGTGCCAGCAGTTACGATACTAACTATGGCTACACCTTC. This gives the protein CASSYDTNYGYTF.